Presented here are 6 T cell receptor beta chains from one specimen sequenced in a study of radiotherapy plus CTLA-4 blockade in lung cancer (dated by TCRdb to 2016 to 2019). Library method: the immunoSEQ multiplex PCR assay. Drawn from immuneACCESS, this table holds only the in-frame rearrangements with V and J called that TCRdb kept. Clones are partly lost; checked studies trace under half to an unresolved V gene and leave the rest unexplained. For this sample the table gives about 48,000 clones, of which approximately 86% were detected only once. The top ten clonotypes cover 15% to 20% of the sample. The sequencing used peripheral blood, collected from a patient treated with radiotherapy plus ipilimumab. All receptors derive from a human donor with non-small cell lung cancer that progressed on radiotherapy plus ipilimumab. Some clones in this sample may be carry-over from other donors' samples.

The V and J genes are TRBV28 and TRBJ1-2; D is perhaps TRBD1 (5 bases). This CDR3 contains 14 residues. Germline CDR1 is MDHEN and CDR2 is SYDVKM. V lost 4 bases and J 3 bases, leaving 12 bases between the germline ends. CDR3: CASSSAGVYYGYTF. The CDR3 coding sequence is TGTGCCAGCAGTTCGGCGGGGGTCTACTATGGCTACACCTTC.

The table lists this clone with a few counts. The chain links TRBV5-6 to TRBJ2-3, with D possibly TRBD2 on 5 matching bases. From germline, CDR1 is SGHDT and CDR2 YYEEEE. The V end was cut by 4 bases, the J end by 0 bases, with 18 bases between. The CDR3 is 17 amino acids. CDR3 loop: CASSAVLPSGSTDTQYF. The CDR3 coding sequence is TGTGCCAGCAGCGCGGTTCTCCCCAGCGGTAGCACAGATACGCAGTATTTT.

This clone was seen once. This sequence joins TRBV4-1 and TRBJ1-3; 9 bases fit TRBD1. The CDR3 covers 20 residues. J lost 2 bases, V lost 1 base, and 15 bases had no gene match. CDR1 MGHRA and CDR2 YSYEKL come from the germline V gene. The CDR3 DNA sequence: TGCGCCAGCAGCCAAGGGCCGGGGGACAGGGTATTGTATCCTGGAAACACCATATATTTT. Protein sequence: CASSQGPGDRVLYPGNTIYF.

The V call is TRBV2, the J call TRBJ1-5; TRBD1 might be the D (5 bases). CDR1 and CDR2 from the germline V gene are SNHLY and FYNNEI. The CDR3 totals 15 residues. V was cut by 4 bases and J by 0 bases, with 10 bases left in between. The CDR3 reads CASSGGGDSNQPQHF. CDR3 DNA sequence: TGTGCCAGCAGTGGGGGAGGGGATAGCAATCAGCCCCAGCATTTT.

V and J are TRBV9 and TRBJ2-3; 9 nucleotides match TRBD2. CDR3 length: 15 residues. The germline gives CDR1 SGDLS, CDR2 YYNGEE. V lost 3 bases to trimming and J lost 3 bases; unmatched junction nucleotides: 5. CDR3 in amino acids: CASSASGMGTDTQYF. Written as DNA, the CDR3 is TGTGCCAGCAGCGCTAGCGGGATGGGGACAGATACGCAGTATTTT. Combining the CDR3 with reference TRBV9 and TRBJ2-3 gives the whole variable domain DSGVTQTPKHLITATGQRVTLRCSPRSGDLSVYWYQQSLDQGLQFLIQYYNGEERAKGNILERFSAQQFPDLHSELNLSSLELGDSALYFCASSASGMGTDTQYFGPGTRLTVL.

This clone occurred a few times. The rearrangement links TRBV7-2 to TRBJ1-1, with a weak D call TRBD1 (6 bases). Trimming stripped 5 bases from V and 4 bases from J, with 11 bases between. CDR1 is SGHTA, CDR2 FQGNSA, per germline. This CDR3 has 13 residues. As DNA, the CDR3 is TGTGCCAGCAGCCCGAACAGGGTCACTGAAGCTTTCTTT. It yields the protein CASSPNRVTEAFF.